The clone carrying this T cell receptor beta chain was seen only a few times. Its antigen is still unknown. This CDR3 contains 17 residues. V was shortened by 2 bases and J by 1 base, with 14 bases between the two germline ends. Germline V gene lookup returns CDR1 SGHVS and CDR2 FNYEAQ. Construction of the TCRbeta library involved unique molecular identifiers. TCRdb redid the calling of the PCR reads with MiXCR, one entry per CDR3 protein. The table lists 700,000 to 950,000 distinct CDR3 sequences, roughly 15% of them singletons. This specimen belongs to a study of T-cell reconstitution after alpha-beta-depleted transplantation in children. Findings and limits, study-wide: Expanded graft clones numbering several hundred reportedly gave rise to alpha-beta T cells about two months after transplant. Diversity of TCRbeta at day 60 was high in some patients, arising from surviving recipient T cells and thymic progenitors. T-cell counts and diversity at one year following transplant were attributed mainly to newly produced T cells.

This sequence was found in a male patient between 5 and 17 years old who had a stem cell transplant for acute lymphoblastic leukemia, so the T cells may come from the graft donor. The source material was PBMCs, mostly from graft donor cells, sampled 360 days after TCRalphabeta/CD19-depleted stem cell transplant. The chain combines TRBV7-6 with TRBJ2-2; D is uncertain. CDR3 sequence reads: CASSLLTSSLNTGELFF. The CDR3 nucleotides are TGTGCCAGCAGCTTATTAACGAGTAGCCTGAACACCGGGGAGCTGTTTTTT.